A single sample gave rise to the 8 T cell receptor beta chains below, sequenced in a study of cytomegalovirus exposure and HLA in healthy donors. The PCR contained 60 Vbeta and 13 Jbeta primers. Profiling relied on immunoSEQ multiplex PCR, and the TCRdb table lists in-frame clones only, not all of them. This sample carries 150,000 or so clones, with around 2.4% going to the ten biggest clones. The material sequenced was PBMCs. The receptors come from a woman aged 18-35 years in good health and CMV-seronegative.

The chain joins TRBV18 to TRBJ2-5, with 11 bases matching TRBD1. With V trimmed by 4 bases and J by 1 base, 2 bases remained unmatched. The CDR3 runs to 15 residues. Germline assignment: CDR1 KGHSH and CDR2 LQKENI. CDR3 protein: CASSLGQGAQETQYF. CDR3 DNA sequence: TGTGCCAGCTCACTCGGACAGGGGGCCCAAGAGACCCAGTACTTC.

The chain joins TRBV2 to TRBJ2-5; 8 bases match TRBD1. Per the germline V gene, CDR1 is SNHLY and CDR2 is FYNNEI. The CDR3 length is 11 residues. With 6 bases clipped from V and 13 bases from J, the junction kept 7 bases outside the gene matches. CDR3 amino acids: CASSLDREVYF. CDR3 in DNA: TGTGCCAGCAGCTTGGACAGGGAGGTGTACTTC.

This sequence joins TRBV9 and TRBJ2-5, with 8 bases fitting TRBD2. Germline lookup yields CDR1 SGDLS and CDR2 YYNGEE. The CDR3 spans 15 residues. V trimming: 0 bases; J trimming: 5 bases; junction bases outside the gene matches: 6. CDR3 bases: TGTGCCAGCAGCGTAGGGATAGCGGGATCGGAGACCCAGTACTTC. This gives the protein CASSVGIAGSETQYF.

The V call is TRBV9, the J call TRBJ2-5; possible D gene TRBD1, 6 bases. CDR1 is SGDLS and CDR2 is YYNGEE in the germline V gene. Between the trimmed V and J ends, which lost 2 bases and 7 bases, there was a span of 12 bases. This CDR3 contains 13 residues. The DNA of the CDR3 is TGTGCCAGCAGCGTGGGGGCAGATGTGACCCAGTACTTC. It codes for CASSVGADVTQYF.

For the CDR3, the DNA is TGTGCCAGCAGCTTTACTAGAGAGGAGACCCAGTACTTC. Amino acids: CASSFTREETQYF. The chain carries TRBV7-2 and TRBJ2-5; D may be TRBD2 (5 bases). This CDR3 contains 13 residues. V lost 3 bases, J lost 5 bases, and 10 bases lay in between. CDR1 and CDR2 from the germline V gene are SGHTA and FQGNSA.

J is TRBJ2-7 and V is TRBV19; 10 bases are a match to TRBD2. Germline V gene lookup returns CDR1 LNHDA and CDR2 SQIVND (reference sequence). Trimming at V came to 6 bases and at J to 0 bases, leaving 5 bases not matched to a gene. The CDR3 totals 15 residues. The DNA of the CDR3 is TGTGCCAGTAGGATCTCTAGCGGGAGCTCCTACGAGCAGTACTTC. The encoded protein is CASRISSGSSYEQYF.

With respect to this clone: Other DNA sequences in this specimen translate into the identical CDR3. V is TRBV5-4 and J is TRBJ1-1, with D perhaps TRBD1 (5 bases). The germline V gene encodes CDR1 SGHNT and CDR2 YYREEE (reference sequence). Trimming took off 0 bases at V and 1 base at J, with 7 bases between the two ends. The CDR3 is 14 amino acids. Here the CDR3 reads CASSLGDRNTEAFF. In DNA form, the CDR3 reads TGTGCCAGCAGCTTGGGTGACAGGAACACTGAAGCTTTCTTT.

V usage is TRBV5-1 and J usage is TRBJ1-1; a possible D gene is TRBD1 (5 bases). V was shortened by 2 bases and J by 1 base, with 12 bases between the two germline ends. CDR3 length: 15 residues. Germline CDR1 reads SGHRS; CDR2 reads YFSETQ. The CDR3 coding sequence is TGCGCCAGCAGCTTTTTGGTCGGACAGAACACTGAAGCTTTCTTT. Its translation is CASSFLVGQNTEAFF.